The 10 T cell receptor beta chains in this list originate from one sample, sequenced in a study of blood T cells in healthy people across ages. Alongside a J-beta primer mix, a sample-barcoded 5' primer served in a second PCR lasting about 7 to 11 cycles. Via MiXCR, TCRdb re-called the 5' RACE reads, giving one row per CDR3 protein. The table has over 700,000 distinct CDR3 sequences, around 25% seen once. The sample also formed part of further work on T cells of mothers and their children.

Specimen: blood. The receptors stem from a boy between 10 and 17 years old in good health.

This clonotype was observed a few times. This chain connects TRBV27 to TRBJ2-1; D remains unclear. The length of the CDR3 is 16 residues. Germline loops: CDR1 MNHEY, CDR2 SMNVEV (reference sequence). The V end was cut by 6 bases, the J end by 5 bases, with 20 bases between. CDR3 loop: CASSSLLEIINNEQFF. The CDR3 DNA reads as TGTGCCAGCAGCTCCCTTCTTGAGATCATAAACAATGAGCAGTTCTTC.

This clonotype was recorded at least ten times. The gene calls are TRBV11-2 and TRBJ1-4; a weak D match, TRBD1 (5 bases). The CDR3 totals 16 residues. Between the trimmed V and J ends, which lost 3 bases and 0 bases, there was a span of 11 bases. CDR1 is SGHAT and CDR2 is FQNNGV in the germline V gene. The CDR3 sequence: CASSFGTAATNEKLFF. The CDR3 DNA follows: TGTGCCAGCAGCTTCGGGACGGCTGCAACTAATGAAAAACTGTTTTTT.

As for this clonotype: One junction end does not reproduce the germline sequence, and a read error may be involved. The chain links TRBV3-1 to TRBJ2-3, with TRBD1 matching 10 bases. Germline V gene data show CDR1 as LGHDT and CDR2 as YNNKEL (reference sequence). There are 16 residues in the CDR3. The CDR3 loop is CASGQDGTGGTDTQYF. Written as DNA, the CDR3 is TGTGCCAGCGGCCAAGATGGGACAGGGGGCACAGATACGCAGTATTTT.

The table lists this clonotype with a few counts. For the CDR3, the DNA is TGTGCCAGCAACAGCGGGGGCCATAGCACAGATACGCAGTATTTT. Its translation is CASNSGGHSTDTQYF. The chain employs TRBV7-2 and TRBJ2-3, with TRBD2 matching 8 bases. The CDR3 sequence is 15 residues long. Trimming cost V 7 bases and J 0 bases; bases outside gene matches: 6. Germline assignment: CDR1 SGHTA and CDR2 FQGNSA.

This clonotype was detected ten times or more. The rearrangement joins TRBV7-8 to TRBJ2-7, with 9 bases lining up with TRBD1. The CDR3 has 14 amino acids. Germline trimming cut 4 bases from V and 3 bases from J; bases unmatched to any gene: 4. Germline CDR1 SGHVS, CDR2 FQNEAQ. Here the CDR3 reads CASSSGQGLYEQYF. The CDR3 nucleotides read TGTGCCAGCAGCTCTGGACAGGGGCTCTACGAGCAGTACTTC. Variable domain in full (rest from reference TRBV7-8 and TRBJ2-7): GAGVSQSPRYKVAKRGQDVALRCDPISGHVSLFWYQQALGQGPEFLTYFQNEAQLDKSGLPSDRFFAERPEGSVSTLKIQRTQQEDSAVYLCASSSGQGLYEQYFGPGTRLTVT.

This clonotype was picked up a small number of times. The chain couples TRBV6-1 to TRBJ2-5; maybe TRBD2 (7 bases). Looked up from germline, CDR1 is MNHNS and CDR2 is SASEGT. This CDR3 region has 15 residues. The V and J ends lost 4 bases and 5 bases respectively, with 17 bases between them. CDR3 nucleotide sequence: TGTGCCAGCAGTGGGGGAGGGGGGGACTTCGAGACCCAGTACTTC. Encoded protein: CASSGGGGDFETQYF.

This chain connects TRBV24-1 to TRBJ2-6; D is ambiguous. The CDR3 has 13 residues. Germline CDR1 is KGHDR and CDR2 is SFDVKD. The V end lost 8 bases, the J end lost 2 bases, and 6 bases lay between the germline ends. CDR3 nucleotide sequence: TGTGCCACCATGGCTGCTGGGGCCAACGTCCTGACTTTC. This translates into CATMAAGANVLTF.

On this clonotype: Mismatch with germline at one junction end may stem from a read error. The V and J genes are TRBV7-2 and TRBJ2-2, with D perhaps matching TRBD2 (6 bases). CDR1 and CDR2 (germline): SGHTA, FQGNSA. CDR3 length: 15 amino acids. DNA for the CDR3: TGTGCCAGCAGCTTAGAGCCGGGTAGCTCCGGGGGGCTGTTTTTT. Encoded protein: CASSLEPGSSGGLFF.

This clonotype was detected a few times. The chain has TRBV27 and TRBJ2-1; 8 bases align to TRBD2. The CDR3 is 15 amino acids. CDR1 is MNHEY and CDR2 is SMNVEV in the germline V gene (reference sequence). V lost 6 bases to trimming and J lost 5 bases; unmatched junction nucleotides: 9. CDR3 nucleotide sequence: TGTGCCAGCAGGCAGGGTACTAGCGGTGACAATGAGCAGTTCTTC. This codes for CASRQGTSGDNEQFF.

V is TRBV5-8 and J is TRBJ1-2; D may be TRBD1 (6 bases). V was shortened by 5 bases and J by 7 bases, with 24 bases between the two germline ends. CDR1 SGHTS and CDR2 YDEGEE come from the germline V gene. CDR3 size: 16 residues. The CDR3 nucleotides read TGTGCCAGCAGGGGGGGAGTAACAGGGCCTCCGGGTGGCTACACCTTC. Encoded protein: CASRGGVTGPPGGYTF.